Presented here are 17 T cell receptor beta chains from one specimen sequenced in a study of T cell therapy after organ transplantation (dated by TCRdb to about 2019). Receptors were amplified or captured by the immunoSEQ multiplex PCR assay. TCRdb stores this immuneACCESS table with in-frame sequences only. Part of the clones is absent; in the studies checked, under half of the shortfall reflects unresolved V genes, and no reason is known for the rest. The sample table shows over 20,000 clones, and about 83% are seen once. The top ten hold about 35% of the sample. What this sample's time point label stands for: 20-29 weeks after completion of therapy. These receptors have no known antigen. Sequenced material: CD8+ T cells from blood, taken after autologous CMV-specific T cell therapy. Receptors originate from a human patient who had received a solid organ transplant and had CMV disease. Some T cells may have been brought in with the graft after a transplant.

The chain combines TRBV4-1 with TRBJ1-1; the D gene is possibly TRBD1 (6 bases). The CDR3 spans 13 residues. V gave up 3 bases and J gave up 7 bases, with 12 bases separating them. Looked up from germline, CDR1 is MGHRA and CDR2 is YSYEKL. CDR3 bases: TGCGCCAGCAGCCACTCTACAGGGAGTGAAGCTTTCTTT. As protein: CASSHSTGSEAFF.

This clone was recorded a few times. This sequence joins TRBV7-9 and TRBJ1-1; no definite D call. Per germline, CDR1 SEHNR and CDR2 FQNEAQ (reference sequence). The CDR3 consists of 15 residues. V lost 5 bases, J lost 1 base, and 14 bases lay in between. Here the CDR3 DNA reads TGTGCCAGCAGCAGCGCCCTCGGGAGGAACACTGAAGCTTTCTTT. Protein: CASSSALGRNTEAFF.

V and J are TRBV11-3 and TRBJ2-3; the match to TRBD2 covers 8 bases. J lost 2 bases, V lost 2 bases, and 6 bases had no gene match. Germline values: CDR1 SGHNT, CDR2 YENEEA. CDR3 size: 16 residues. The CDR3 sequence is CASSLRSGGLTDTQYF. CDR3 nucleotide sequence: TGTGCCAGCAGCTTAAGGAGCGGGGGCCTCACAGATACGCAGTATTTT.

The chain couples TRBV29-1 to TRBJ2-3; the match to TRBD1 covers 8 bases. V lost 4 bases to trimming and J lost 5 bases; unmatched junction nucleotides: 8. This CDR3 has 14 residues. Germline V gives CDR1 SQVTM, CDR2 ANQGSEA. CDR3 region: CSVVYTGGGDTQYF. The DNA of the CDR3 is TGCAGCGTTGTTTACACAGGGGGTGGAGATACGCAGTATTTT.

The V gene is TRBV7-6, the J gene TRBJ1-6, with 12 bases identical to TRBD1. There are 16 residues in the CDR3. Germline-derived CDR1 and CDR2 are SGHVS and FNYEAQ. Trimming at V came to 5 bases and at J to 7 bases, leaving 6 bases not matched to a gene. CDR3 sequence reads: CASSPGTGGWNSPLHF. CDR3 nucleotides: TGTGCCAGCAGCCCTGGGACAGGGGGCTGGAATTCACCCCTCCACTTT. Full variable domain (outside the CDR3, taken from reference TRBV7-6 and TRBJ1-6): GAGVSQSPRYKVTKRGQDVALRCDPISGHVSLYWYRQALGQGPEFLTYFNYEAQQDKSGLPNDRFSAERPEGSISTLTIQRTEQRDSAMYRCASSPGTGGWNSPLHFGNGTRLTVT.

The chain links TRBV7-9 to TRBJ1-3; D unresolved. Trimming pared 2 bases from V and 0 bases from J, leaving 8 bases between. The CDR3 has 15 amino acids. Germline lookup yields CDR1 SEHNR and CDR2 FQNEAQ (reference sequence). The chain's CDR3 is CASSLLSSSGNTIYF. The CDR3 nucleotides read TGTGCCAGCAGCTTATTAAGCAGCTCTGGAAACACCATATATTTT.

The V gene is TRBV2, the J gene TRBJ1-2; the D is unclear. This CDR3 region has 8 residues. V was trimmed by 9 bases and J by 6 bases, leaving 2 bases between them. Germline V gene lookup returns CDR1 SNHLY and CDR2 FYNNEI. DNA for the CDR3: TGTGCCAGGGATGGCTACACCTTC. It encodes CARDGYTF.

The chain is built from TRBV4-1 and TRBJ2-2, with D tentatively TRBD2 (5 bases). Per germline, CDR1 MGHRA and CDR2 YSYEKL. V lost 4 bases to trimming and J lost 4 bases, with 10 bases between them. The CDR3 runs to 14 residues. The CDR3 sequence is CASSLARGTGELFF. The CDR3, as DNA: TGCGCCAGCAGCCTAGCCCGGGGCACCGGGGAGCTGTTTTTT.

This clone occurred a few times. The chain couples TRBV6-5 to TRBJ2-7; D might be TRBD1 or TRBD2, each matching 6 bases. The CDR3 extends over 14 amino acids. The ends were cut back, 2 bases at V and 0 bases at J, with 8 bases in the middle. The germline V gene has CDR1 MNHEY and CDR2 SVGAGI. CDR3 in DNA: TGTGCCAGCAGTTACGGAGGGGGCTCCTACGAGCAGTACTTC. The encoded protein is CASSYGGGSYEQYF.

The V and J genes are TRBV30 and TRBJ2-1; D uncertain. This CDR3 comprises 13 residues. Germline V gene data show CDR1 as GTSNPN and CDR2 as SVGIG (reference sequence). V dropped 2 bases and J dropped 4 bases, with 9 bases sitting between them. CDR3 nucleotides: TGTGCCTGGAGTCCCCCATTATACAATGAGCAGTTCTTC. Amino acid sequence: CAWSPPLYNEQFF.

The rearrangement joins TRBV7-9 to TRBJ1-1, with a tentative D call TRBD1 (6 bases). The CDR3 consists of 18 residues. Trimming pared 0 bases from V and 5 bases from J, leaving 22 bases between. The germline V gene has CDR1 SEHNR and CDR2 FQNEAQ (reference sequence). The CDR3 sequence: CASSLAWYSDSQKTEAFF. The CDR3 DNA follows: TGTGCCAGCAGCTTAGCTTGGTATTCGGACAGCCAGAAGACTGAAGCTTTCTTT.

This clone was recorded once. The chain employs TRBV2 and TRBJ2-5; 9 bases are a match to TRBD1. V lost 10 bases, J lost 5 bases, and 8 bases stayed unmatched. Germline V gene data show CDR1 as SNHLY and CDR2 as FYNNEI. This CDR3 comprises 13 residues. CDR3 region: CATRTGDRETQYF. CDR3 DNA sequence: TGTGCCACAAGGACAGGGGATAGGGAGACCCAGTACTTC. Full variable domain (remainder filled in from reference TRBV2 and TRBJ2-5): EPEVTQTPSHQVTQMGQEVILRCVPISNHLYFYWYRQILGQKVEFLVSFYNNEISEKSEIFDDQFSVERPDGSNFTLKIRSTKLEDSAMYFCATRTGDRETQYFGPGTRLLVL.

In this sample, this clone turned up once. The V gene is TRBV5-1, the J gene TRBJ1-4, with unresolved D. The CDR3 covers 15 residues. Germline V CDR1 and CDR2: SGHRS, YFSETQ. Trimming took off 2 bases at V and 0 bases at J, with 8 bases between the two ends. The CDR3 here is CASSFAVATNEKLFF. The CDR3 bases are TGCGCCAGCAGCTTCGCCGTTGCAACTAATGAAAAACTGTTTTTT.

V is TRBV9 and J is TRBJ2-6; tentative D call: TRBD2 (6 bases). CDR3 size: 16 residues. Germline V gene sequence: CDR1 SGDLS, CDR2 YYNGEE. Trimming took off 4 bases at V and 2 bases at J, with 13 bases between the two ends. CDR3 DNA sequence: TGTGCCAGCAGCCTCAGGACGGGAGCTGGGGCCAACGTCCTGACTTTC. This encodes CASSLRTGAGANVLTF.

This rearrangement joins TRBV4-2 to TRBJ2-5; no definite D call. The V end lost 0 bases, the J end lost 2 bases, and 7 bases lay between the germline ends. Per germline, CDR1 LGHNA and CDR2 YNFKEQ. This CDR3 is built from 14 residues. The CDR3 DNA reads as TGTGCCAGCAGCCAAGAGTACAGACAAGAGACCCAGTACTTC. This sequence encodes CASSQEYRQETQYF.

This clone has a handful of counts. CDR3 region: CASTDLAEAFF. CDR3 in DNA: TGTGCCAGCACCGATTTGGCTGAAGCTTTCTTT. The genes are TRBV6-6 and TRBJ1-1; D remains ambiguous. This CDR3 is built from 11 residues. V lost 7 bases, J lost 6 bases, and 9 bases lay in between. Germline V gene lookup returns CDR1 MNHNY and CDR2 SVGAGI (reference sequence).

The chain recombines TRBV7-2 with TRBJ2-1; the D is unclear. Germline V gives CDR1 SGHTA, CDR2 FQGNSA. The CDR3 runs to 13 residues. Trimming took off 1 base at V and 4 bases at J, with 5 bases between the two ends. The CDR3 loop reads CASSLERYNEQFF. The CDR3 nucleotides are TGTGCCAGCAGCTTAGAACGGTACAATGAGCAGTTCTTC.